This entry lists 14 T cell receptor beta chains sequenced from one sample in a study of T cell repertoires in cytomegalovirus infection. TCRdb passed the reads through MiXCR, listing each CDR3 protein once. The table shows over 450,000 distinct CDR3 sequences, with around 10% occurring only once. The sample comprised PBMCs. These receptors were obtained from a human donor in good health (CMV status not recorded). Some clones in this sample may be carry-over from other donors' samples.

This clonotype appeared many times. The V call is TRBV19, the J call TRBJ1-5; 11 nucleotides line up with TRBD1. The CDR3 contains 14 residues. Germline-derived CDR1 and CDR2 are LNHDA and SQIVND (reference sequence). After removal of 8 bases from V and 5 bases from J, the junction contained 5 bases not matched to a gene. The CDR3 region has the DNA TGTGCCAGTTCATCGGGACAGGGGGATCAGCCCCAGCATTTT. The encoded protein is CASSSGQGDQPQHF.

This clonotype occurred many times. V and J are TRBV6-1 and TRBJ2-1; D uncertain. CDR3 length: 11 residues. Germline V gene sequence: CDR1 MNHNS, CDR2 SASEGT. V gave up 7 bases and J gave up 9 bases, with 10 bases separating them. In DNA, the CDR3 is TGTGCCAGCAACGACTGGATTGAGCAGTTCTTC. Translated: CASNDWIEQFF.

This clonotype was observed a few times. A much larger clone lies one base from this, so it may be a read error. This CDR3 reads CASSYGTGTYGYTF. In nucleotides, the CDR3 is TGTGCCAGCAGCTACGGGACAGGGACCTATGGCTACACCTTC. The J gene is TRBJ1-2, the V gene TRBV9, with 9 bases aligning to TRBD1. Germline V lookup: CDR1 SGDLS, CDR2 YYNGEE. J gave up 4 bases and V 4 bases, and 5 bases lay outside the gene matches. This CDR3 comprises 14 residues. Complete variable domain (other parts from reference TRBV9 and TRBJ1-2): DSGVTQTPKHLITATGQRVTLRCSPRSGDLSVYWYQQSLDQGLQFLIQYYNGEERAKGNILERFSAQQFPDLHSELNLSSLELGDSALYFCASSYGTGTYGYTFGSGTRLTVV.

The table lists this clonotype with many counts. This rearrangement joins TRBV7-9 to TRBJ2-5, with TRBD2 as a possible D gene (6 bases). V lost 5 bases, J lost 4 bases, and 17 bases lay in between. This CDR3 comprises 15 residues. From germline, CDR1 is SEHNR and CDR2 FQNEAQ (reference sequence). Here the CDR3 DNA reads TGTGCCAGCAGCATAGGACGGGGGTCGAGAGAGACCCAGTACTTC. It codes for CASSIGRGSRETQYF. The full variable domain, with the rest looked up from reference TRBV7-9 and TRBJ2-5, is DTGVSQNPRHKITKRGQNVTFRCDPISEHNRLYWYRQTLGQGPEFLTYFQNEAQLEKSRLLSDRFSAERPKGSFSTLEIQRTEQGDSAMYLCASSIGRGSRETQYFGPGTRLLVL.

This clonotype was detected ten times or more. The genes are TRBV19 and TRBJ2-3, with 9 bases lining up with TRBD1. This CDR3 region has 16 residues. Per the germline V gene, CDR1 is LNHDA and CDR2 is SQIVND (reference sequence). Trimming cost V 6 bases and J 0 bases; bases outside gene matches: 7. CDR3 sequence (DNA): TGTGCCAGTAGGGACGGACAGGGGAGAAGCACAGATACGCAGTATTTT. This gives the protein CASRDGQGRSTDTQYF. Full variable domain (remainder filled in from reference TRBV19 and TRBJ2-3): DGGITQSPKYLFRKEGQNVTLSCEQNLNHDAMYWYRQDPGQGLRLIYYSQIVNDFQKGDIAEGYSVSREKKESFPLTVTSAQKNPTAFYLCASRDGQGRSTDTQYFGPGTRLTVL.

This clonotype appeared a few times. The gene calls are TRBV20-1 and TRBJ2-7, with TRBD2 identical over 9 bases. The germline CDR1 and CDR2 sequences are DFQATT and SNEGSKA (reference sequence). CDR3 size: 14 residues. With 6 bases clipped from V and 5 bases from J, the junction kept 11 bases outside the gene matches. The CDR3 here is CSARGTSRINEQYF. The CDR3 DNA reads as TGCAGTGCCCGAGGGACTAGCAGAATAAACGAGCAGTACTTC.

This clonotype was recorded a few times. J is TRBJ2-1 and V is TRBV7-9, with TRBD2 matching 8 bases. This CDR3 region has 20 residues. Germline V lookup: CDR1 SEHNR, CDR2 FQNEAQ (reference sequence). The V gene end was trimmed by 5 bases and the J gene end by 3 bases; junction bases not matched to a gene: 21. The CDR3 loop reads CASSHLRDGRAEWGYNEQFF. CDR3 sequence (DNA): TGTGCCAGCAGCCACCTCAGGGACGGGAGGGCCGAATGGGGCTACAATGAGCAGTTCTTC.

V and J are TRBV11-2 and TRBJ1-6; D is unresolved. This CDR3 is 13 amino acids long. Germline V lookup: CDR1 SGHAT, CDR2 FQNNGV. V was pared by 2 bases and J by 7 bases, with 6 bases between. CDR3 amino acids: CASSLISNSPLHF. CDR3 DNA sequence: TGTGCCAGCAGCTTAATATCGAATTCACCCCTCCACTTT.

The chain has TRBV20-1 and TRBJ2-5; D might be TRBD1 (5 bases). The ends were cut back, 6 bases at V and 2 bases at J, with 13 bases in the middle. The CDR3 sequence is 13 residues long. Germline V CDR1 and CDR2: DFQATT, SNEGSKA (reference sequence). CDR3 amino acids: CSAPTAPQETQYF. DNA of the CDR3: TGCAGTGCCCCGACAGCACCTCAAGAGACCCAGTACTTC.

This clonotype was seen ten or more times. This chain joins TRBV24-1 and TRBJ2-1; 8 bases line up with TRBD2. V dropped 0 bases and J dropped 6; count of bases not matched to a gene: 6. CDR1 and CDR2 from the germline V gene are KGHDR and SFDVKD. The CDR3 runs to 16 residues. The CDR3 sequence is CATSDLRGGGFNEQFF. The CDR3 bases are TGTGCCACCAGTGATTTGCGGGGGGGAGGATTCAATGAGCAGTTCTTC.

This rearrangement joins TRBV10-3 to TRBJ2-7; D is uncertain. V shed 3 bases and J shed 3 bases, with 6 bases lying between them. Germline V gene data show CDR1 as ENHRY and CDR2 as SYGVKD. This CDR3 has 12 amino acids. The DNA of the CDR3 is TGTGCCATCAGTGAAGCCAGCTACGAGCAGTACTTC. This translates into CAISEASYEQYF.

Many counts were recorded for this clonotype. The rearrangement links TRBV7-2 to TRBJ1-2; D unclear. Germline lookup yields CDR1 SGHTA and CDR2 FQGNSA. V was cut by 3 bases and J by 3 bases, with 8 bases left in between. CDR3 length: 13 amino acids. The CDR3 DNA sequence: TGTGCCAGCAGCTTCGGAATGGACTATGGCTACACCTTC. It specifies CASSFGMDYGYTF.

This clonotype occurred many times. V usage is TRBV7-2 and J usage is TRBJ1-1; 8 bases map to TRBD1. J lost 1 base, V lost 5 bases, and 6 bases had no gene match. This CDR3 region has 15 residues. CDR1 is SGHTA, CDR2 FQGNSA, per germline. The CDR3 reads CASSPQGAGNTEAFF. CDR3 coding DNA: TGTGCCAGCAGCCCGCAGGGGGCAGGGAACACTGAAGCTTTCTTT.

Turning to this clonotype: The CDR3 carries no conserved terminal phenylalanine or tryptophan, so it likely arises from a read error. The DNA is left out, because the CDR3 cannot be placed on it with certainty; the CDR3 is given as TCRdb lists it. This chain uses TRBV24-1 with TRBJ2-3; the table's D call, TRBD2, was not checked against the DNA. The germline V gene encodes CDR1 KGHDR and CDR2 SFDVKD. The CDR3 spans 14 residues, counting both ends. The CDR3: CATSDPSGEGDTQY.